Each of the 23 T cell receptor beta chains below was sequenced from the same sample in a study of cytomegalovirus exposure and HLA in healthy donors. The primer mix had 60 Vbeta and 13 Jbeta primers. Method: immunoSEQ multiplex PCR; TCRdb's copy keeps in-frame clones and lacks some. Of about 100,000 clones in the sample, around 76% were seen once. The source material was PBMCs. These receptors were taken from a man aged 30 to 39 in good health and CMV-seropositive.

As for this clone: Other DNA sequences of this sample code for an identical CDR3. The rearrangement joins TRBV11-2 to TRBJ2-5, with D perhaps matching TRBD1 (6 bases). The CDR3 spans 16 residues. Trimming pared 1 base from V and 5 bases from J, leaving 17 bases between. In germline, CDR1 is SGHAT, CDR2 FQNNGV. CDR3: CASSLVVGQGTETQYF. The CDR3 DNA reads as TGTGCCAGCAGCTTAGTAGTTGGGCAGGGGACGGAGACCCAGTACTTC.

The genes are TRBV2 and TRBJ1-3; 7 nucleotides line up with TRBD1. The CDR3 is made up of 13 amino acids. The germline CDR1 and CDR2 sequences are SNHLY and FYNNEI. J gave up 4 bases and V 6 bases, and 3 bases lay outside the gene matches. CDR3 coding DNA: TGTGCCAGCAGCACAGGGGAAGGAAACACCATATATTTT. This translates into CASSTGEGNTIYF.

This clone was seen a handful of times. The chain is built from TRBV5-1 and TRBJ2-5; 7 bases are shared with TRBD1. Looked up from germline, CDR1 is SGHRS and CDR2 is YFSETQ. This CDR3 has 16 amino acids. The junction had 8 bases not matched to a gene; V was cut back by 3 bases and J by 0 bases. The CDR3 bases are TGCGCCAGCAGCTCTTTCGGGACAGTGTACCAAGAGACCCAGTACTTC. Its protein product is CASSSFGTVYQETQYF.

V is TRBV7-9 and J is TRBJ1-2; 8 bases are a match to TRBD1. The CDR3 covers 13 residues. Germline V gene data show CDR1 as SEHNR and CDR2 as FQNEAQ (reference sequence). The ends lost 1 base at V and 8 bases at J; junction bases unmatched: 3. The CDR3 DNA sequence: TGTGCCAGCAGCTTAGGACAGGGGAACGGCTACACCTTC. As protein: CASSLGQGNGYTF.

A few counts support this clone. The chain is built from TRBV4-1 and TRBJ1-2; D remains ambiguous. The germline V and J ends were trimmed by 1 base and 2 bases, with 17 bases remaining between them. The V gene's germline CDR1 is MGHRA and CDR2 YSYEKL. There are 17 residues in the CDR3. The CDR3 sequence: CASSQVKGPGWNYGYTF. CDR3 nucleotide sequence: TGCGCCAGCAGCCAAGTGAAAGGTCCGGGGTGGAACTATGGCTACACCTTC.

This rearrangement joins TRBV6-5 to TRBJ1-2; D call uncertain. V was cut by 4 bases and J by 4 bases, with 7 bases left in between. Germline CDR1 is MNHEY and CDR2 is SVGAGI. The CDR3 has 12 residues. The CDR3 sequence: CASSLPGYGYTF. The CDR3 nucleotides are TGTGCCAGCAGTTTACCGGGCTATGGCTACACCTTC.

This chain connects TRBV6-1 to TRBJ1-1; the match to TRBD1 covers 7 bases. Germline assignment: CDR1 MNHNS and CDR2 SASEGT. V lost 7 bases, J lost 1 base, and 6 bases stayed unmatched. This CDR3 contains 14 residues. This CDR3 is CASMVGQTNTEAFF. CDR3 nucleotide sequence: TGTGCCAGCATGGTGGGACAGACGAACACTGAAGCTTTCTTT.

The chain recombines TRBV7-2 with TRBJ2-5; 13 nucleotides align to TRBD2. This CDR3 comprises 16 residues. CDR1 is SGHTA and CDR2 is FQGNSA in the germline V gene. J lost 7 bases, V lost 1 base, and 6 bases had no gene match. The CDR3 sequence: CASSLELAGGLGTQYF. The CDR3 DNA reads TGTGCCAGCAGCTTAGAACTAGCGGGGGGGCTGGGGACCCAGTACTTC.

The genes are TRBV6-5 and TRBJ1-2; 7 bases are a match to TRBD1. The CDR3 totals 13 residues. Germline V gives CDR1 MNHEY, CDR2 SVGAGI. The V gene end was trimmed by 11 bases and the J gene end by 3 bases; junction bases not matched to a gene: 9. This chain's CDR3 is CAGGQFDYYGYTF. The DNA of the CDR3 is TGTGCCGGGGGACAGTTCGATTACTATGGCTACACCTTC.

The chain joins TRBV30 to TRBJ1-4; D might be TRBD1 (6 bases). Between the trimmed V and J ends, which lost 2 bases and 6 bases, there was a span of 16 bases. From germline, CDR1 is GTSNPN and CDR2 SVGIG (reference sequence). This CDR3 spans 15 amino acids. DNA of the CDR3: TGTGCCTGGAGTCCCCCTAGGCGGGGGCATGAAAAACTGTTTTTT. Translation gives CAWSPPRRGHEKLFF.

This sequence joins TRBV10-1 and TRBJ2-7; tentatively, D is TRBD1 (6 bases). This CDR3 has 13 residues. Deletions cut 9 bases from V and 6 bases from J, with 18 bases between. Germline-derived CDR1 and CDR2 are WNHNN and SYGVQD (reference sequence). CDR3 sequence reads: CASSRGISFEQYF. The CDR3, as DNA: TGCGCCAGTTCGAGGGGGATCAGTTTCGAGCAGTACTTC.

For this clone: This CDR3 is missing its conserved last phenylalanine or tryptophan, likely due to a read error. The DNA is omitted, as the CDR3 cannot be located on it reliably, and the CDR3 follows TCRdb's listing. This chain uses TRBV7-7 with TRBJ1-4; the table's D call, TRBD1, has no DNA check behind it. 11 amino acids form the CDR3, both terminal residues included. Germline V gene sequence: CDR1 SSHAT, CDR2 FNYEAQ (reference sequence). The CDR3 loop is CASSGTGTDCI.

This chain joins TRBV7-2 and TRBJ1-5; TRBD1 matches 7 bases. V shed 4 bases, J shed 4 bases, and the junction held 10 bases outside the gene matches. This CDR3 has 16 amino acids. CDR1 is SGHTA, CDR2 FQGNSA, per germline. The CDR3 region is CASSSQVRQGNQPQHF. The CDR3 region has the DNA TGTGCCAGCAGCTCCCAGGTTCGACAGGGTAATCAGCCCCAGCATTTT.

This chain connects TRBV4-1 to TRBJ2-1; the match to TRBD1 covers 9 bases. V lost 6 bases, J lost 2 bases, and 5 bases stayed unmatched. The CDR3 has 15 amino acids. CDR1 and CDR2 from the germline V gene are MGHRA and YSYEKL. CDR3 residues: CASREGQGTYNEQFF. The CDR3 coding sequence is TGCGCCAGCAGGGAAGGACAGGGGACCTACAATGAGCAGTTCTTC.

The V call is TRBV18, the J call TRBJ2-1; 12 nucleotides line up with TRBD2. V shed 6 bases and J 4 bases; nucleotides not matched to a gene: 10. The CDR3 loop spans 17 amino acids. Looked up from germline, CDR1 is KGHSH and CDR2 is LQKENI. This chain's CDR3 is CASSPRSTSGGYNEQFF. The CDR3 DNA sequence: TGTGCCAGCTCCCCTCGATCGACTAGCGGGGGATACAATGAGCAGTTCTTC.

This clone turned up a few times. The genes are TRBV5-6 and TRBJ1-6; D gene unclear. Germline assignment: CDR1 SGHDT and CDR2 YYEEEE. The CDR3 has 12 residues. With 0 bases removed from V and 7 bases from J, the gap between germline ends came to 2 bases. The CDR3 DNA reads TGTGCCAGCAGCTTGGTAAATTCACCCCTCCACTTT. This translates into CASSLVNSPLHF.

A single count supports this clone. V gene TRBV5-5 combines with J gene TRBJ2-3; 9 bases are shared with TRBD1. Germline loops: CDR1 SGHKS, CDR2 YYEKEE (reference sequence). The CDR3 covers 15 residues. V trimming: 4 bases; J trimming: 5 bases; junction bases outside the gene matches: 8. The CDR3 is CASSQGQGYLDTQYF. CDR3 coding DNA: TGTGCCAGCAGCCAGGGACAGGGCTACCTAGATACGCAGTATTTT.

The rearrangement uses TRBV19 and TRBJ2-1; 10 nucleotides agree with TRBD1. CDR1 LNHDA and CDR2 SQIVND come from the germline V gene (reference sequence). The CDR3 covers 15 residues. V trimming: 5 bases; J trimming: 2 bases; junction bases outside the gene matches: 3. The CDR3 sequence: CASSWDRGTYNEQFF. The DNA of the CDR3 is TGTGCCAGTAGTTGGGACAGGGGCACCTACAATGAGCAGTTCTTC.

This clone was observed a handful of times. The V and J genes are TRBV9 and TRBJ1-4, with TRBD1 as a possible D gene (5 bases). This CDR3 spans 14 amino acids. Germline CDR1 reads SGDLS; CDR2 reads YYNGEE. V gave up 0 bases and J gave up 8 bases, with 11 bases separating them. The CDR3 loop reads CASSVAGGSEKLFF. CDR3 sequence (DNA): TGTGCCAGCAGCGTAGCGGGGGGGAGCGAAAAACTGTTTTTT.

This clone was observed a single time. This sequence joins TRBV4-2 and TRBJ1-3, with no clear D. The V gene lost 4 bases and the J gene lost 1 base, with 14 bases spanning the gap. CDR3 length: 16 residues. The germline V gene has CDR1 LGHNA and CDR2 YNFKEQ. The CDR3 DNA follows: TGTGCCAGCAGCCTTGAGAGGCGGTTATCTGGAAACACCATATATTTT. Protein product: CASSLERRLSGNTIYF.

This clone has just a few counts. The V gene is TRBV18, the J gene TRBJ1-6, with 9 bases that match TRBD1. Germline V CDR1 and CDR2: KGHSH, LQKENI. This CDR3 is built from 16 residues. With 3 bases clipped from V and 7 bases from J, the junction kept 7 bases outside the gene matches. The CDR3 spells CASSPGQGMGNSPLHF. The CDR3 DNA follows: TGTGCCAGCTCACCTGGACAGGGGATGGGGAATTCACCCCTCCACTTT.

The genes are TRBV5-6 and TRBJ2-1, with D possibly TRBD2 on 7 matching bases. The length of the CDR3 is 16 residues. V was trimmed by 0 bases and J by 4 bases, leaving 14 bases between them. Germline assignment: CDR1 SGHDT and CDR2 YYEEEE. This CDR3 is CASSLGRGAKYNEQFF. CDR3 in DNA: TGTGCCAGCAGCTTGGGCCGGGGGGCCAAGTACAATGAGCAGTTCTTC.

The rearrangement links TRBV19 to TRBJ2-7, with D possibly being TRBD1 (8 bases). Germline loops: CDR1 LNHDA, CDR2 SQIVND (reference sequence). This CDR3 has 17 residues. The V end lost 5 bases, the J end lost 0 bases, and 20 bases lay between the germline ends. DNA of the CDR3: TGTGCCAGTAGTGGATCCCGGACAGGGAGGGGCTCCTACGAGCAGTACTTC. Translating gives CASSGSRTGRGSYEQYF.